This entry lists 26 T cell receptor beta chains sequenced from one sample in a study of blood T cell repertoires in COVID-19. Using immunoSEQ multiplex PCR, the repertoire was profiled, and TCRdb retains in-frame clones only, with some absent. This sample carries approximately 320,000 clones, around 90% of them seen once, and the ten largest clones take around 2.5%. Sequencing used PBMCs or T cells enriched from blood (not recorded which). The source is a man in his 60s who had recovered from COVID-19.

The chain combines TRBV19 with TRBJ2-7; 12 nucleotides agree with TRBD2. The ends lost 3 bases at V and 0 bases at J; junction bases unmatched: 12. Germline values: CDR1 LNHDA, CDR2 SQIVND (reference sequence). CDR3 length: 19 residues. CDR3 DNA: TGTGCCAGTAGTATTCGCGGGACTAGCGGGCCCGGCAGCTCCTACGAGCAGTACTTC. It codes for CASSIRGTSGPGSSYEQYF.

As to this clone: At one of its ends the junction is not consistent with the germline gene, which may arise from a read error. The chain links TRBV30 to TRBJ2-1; 8 nucleotides match TRBD1. Germline CDR1 is GTSNPN and CDR2 is SVGIG (reference sequence). The CDR3 runs 14 residues. DNA for the CDR3: TGTGCCTGGAGCGGACAGGGTTTGGCATCATCTGGAGTCTTC. Protein product: CAWSGQGLASSGVF.

The chain carries TRBV10-3 and TRBJ2-7; 7 bases agree with TRBD1. Germline values: CDR1 ENHRY, CDR2 SYGVKD. V trimming: 3 bases; J trimming: 2 bases; junction bases outside the gene matches: 1. The CDR3 consists of 13 residues. The DNA of the CDR3 is TGTGCCATCAGTGACGGGACAGCCTACGAGCAGTACTTC. Translation gives CAISDGTAYEQYF.

The chain joins TRBV28 to TRBJ1-3; no reliable D call. Germline CDR1 MDHEN, CDR2 SYDVKM. This CDR3 has 13 residues. Deletions cut 4 bases from V and 0 bases from J, with 4 bases between. This chain's CDR3 is CASSSFSGNTIYF. For the CDR3, the DNA is TGTGCCAGCAGTTCCTTCTCTGGAAACACCATATATTTT.

This chain connects TRBV7-9 to TRBJ2-3, with a weak D call TRBD2 (6 bases). Trimming took off 0 bases at V and 2 bases at J, with 6 bases between the two ends. CDR1 SEHNR and CDR2 FQNEAQ come from the germline V gene (reference sequence). The CDR3 totals 14 residues. This CDR3 reads CASSLARDTDTQYF. The CDR3 DNA reads as TGTGCCAGCAGCTTAGCGCGGGACACAGATACGCAGTATTTT.

This sequence joins TRBV7-9 and TRBJ2-5; possibly TRBD1 for D (6 bases). The germline gives CDR1 SEHNR, CDR2 FQNEAQ (reference sequence). This CDR3 has 14 residues. Trimming took off 4 bases at V and 3 bases at J, with 12 bases between the two ends. The CDR3 sequence is CASSSAGTKETQYF. CDR3 DNA: TGTGCCAGCAGCTCTGCCGGGACAAAAGAGACCCAGTACTTC.

Comment on this clone: Germline is not matched at one junction end, which may reflect a read error. The genes are TRBV12-3 or TRBV12-4 and TRBJ2-7; a possible D gene is TRBD2 (6 bases). This CDR3 comprises 12 residues. CDR3 loop: CASKRVSHEQYF. DNA of the CDR3: TGTGCCAGCAAGCGGGTCTCCCACGAGCAGTACTTC.

The chain carries TRBV19 and TRBJ2-7; maybe TRBD1 (5 bases). The CDR3 contains 15 residues. Germline V gives CDR1 LNHDA, CDR2 SQIVND (reference sequence). With 3 bases removed from V and 4 bases from J, the gap between germline ends came to 16 bases. In DNA, the CDR3 is TGTGCCAGTAGTATTTACGCAGGGAAATCGTACGAGCAGTACTTC. Amino acid sequence: CASSIYAGKSYEQYF.

The V call is TRBV9, the J call TRBJ2-1; a possible D gene is TRBD2 (5 bases). From germline, CDR1 is SGDLS and CDR2 YYNGEE. V was clipped by 0 bases and J by 12 bases, with 19 bases between them. The CDR3 sequence is 15 residues long. CDR3 sequence (DNA): TGTGCCAGCAGCGTAGGAGGGTCTTTATTATTTGGGCAGTTCTTC. It codes for CASSVGGSLLFGQFF. The full variable domain, completed using reference TRBV9 and TRBJ2-1, is DSGVTQTPKHLITATGQRVTLRCSPRSGDLSVYWYQQSLDQGLQFLIQYYNGEERAKGNILERFSAQQFPDLHSELNLSSLELGDSALYFCASSVGGSLLFGQFFGPGTRLTVL.

J is TRBJ1-2 and V is TRBV18; perhaps TRBD1 as D (5 bases). The CDR3 covers 17 residues. Germline-derived CDR1 and CDR2 are KGHSH and LQKENI. V was trimmed by 3 bases and J by 4 bases, leaving 21 bases between them. The CDR3 DNA follows: TGTGCCAGCTCACCGAGGAGGGGTGGACAAGCTACCTATGGCTACACCTTC. It translates to CASSPRRGGQATYGYTF.

This chain links TRBV6-2 or TRBV6-3 with TRBJ2-1, with a weak D call TRBD1 (5 bases). The CDR3 is 13 residues long. The V and J ends lost 0 bases and 5 bases respectively, with 5 bases between them. CDR1 is MNHEY and CDR2 is SVGEGT in the germline V gene. In DNA form, the CDR3 reads TGTGCCAGCAGTTACTCAGGGGACAATGAGCAGTTCTTC. Its protein product is CASSYSGDNEQFF.

The chain combines TRBV5-5 with TRBJ2-7; 11 bases align to TRBD2. The CDR3 spans 16 residues. Germline CDR1 SGHKS, CDR2 YYEKEE (reference sequence). V lost 4 bases to trimming and J lost 4 bases; unmatched junction nucleotides: 10. The CDR3 DNA sequence: TGTGCCAGCAGCCCAATCCCTACTAGCGGGAGATACGAGCAGTACTTC. It translates to CASSPIPTSGRYEQYF. Combining the CDR3 with reference TRBV5-5 and TRBJ2-7 gives the whole variable domain DAGVTQSPTHLIKTRGQQVTLRCSPISGHKSVSWYQQVLGQGPQFIFQYYEKEERGRGNFPDRFSARQFPNYSSELNVNALLLGDSALYLCASSPIPTSGRYEQYFGPGTRLTVT.

CDR3 nucleotides: TGTGCCAGCTCACCACGGACCGCGAGGGGGACTGAAGCTTTCTTT. Protein sequence: CASSPRTARGTEAFF. This chain joins TRBV18 and TRBJ1-1; D might be TRBD1 (6 bases). The CDR3 totals 15 residues. In germline, CDR1 is KGHSH, CDR2 LQKENI. The germline V and J ends were trimmed by 1 base and 5 bases, with 14 bases remaining between them. The full variable domain, completed using reference TRBV18 and TRBJ1-1, is NAGVMQNPRHLVRRRGQEARLRCSPMKGHSHVYWYRQLPEEGLKFMVYLQKENIIDESGMPKERFSAEFPKEGPSILRIQQVVRGDSAAYFCASSPRTARGTEAFFGQGTRLTVV.

The V call is TRBV6-2 or TRBV6-3, the J call TRBJ2-7; 7 bases are shared with TRBD2. The CDR3 has 15 residues. The germline V gene has CDR1 MNHEY and CDR2 SVGEGT. The V and J ends lost 1 base and 6 bases, in that order; junction bases with no gene match: 9. CDR3 nucleotides: TGTGCCAGCAGTTACTTGGCGGGAGCCCGTTCCGAGCAGTACTTC. Its translation is CASSYLAGARSEQYF.

The V gene is TRBV7-9, the J gene TRBJ1-1, with 9 bases fitting TRBD1. CDR1 is SEHNR and CDR2 is FQNEAQ in the germline V gene (reference sequence). Trimming at V came to 4 bases and at J to 1 base, leaving 4 bases not matched to a gene. The CDR3 runs to 15 residues. The CDR3 loop reads CASSSRTGENTEAFF. The CDR3 DNA is TGTGCCAGCAGCTCCCGGACAGGGGAGAACACTGAAGCTTTCTTT.

The V call is TRBV5-4, the J call TRBJ2-5; D is possibly TRBD2 (7 bases). In germline, CDR1 is SGHNT, CDR2 YYREEE (reference sequence). V was pared by 3 bases and J by 4 bases, with 13 bases between. CDR3 length: 14 residues. The CDR3 reads CASSSGGRRETQYF. In nucleotides, the CDR3 is TGTGCCAGCAGCTCCGGGGGGCGAAGAGAGACCCAGTACTTC.

As concerns this clone: The same CDR3 also results from other DNA sequences found in this sample. The chain couples TRBV3-1 (or the pseudogene TRBV3-2) to TRBJ2-1, with 7 positions matching TRBD2. Per germline, CDR1 LGHDT and CDR2 YNNKEL (reference sequence). The CDR3 runs 11 residues. The junction had 0 bases not matched to a gene; V was cut back by 4 bases and J by 9 bases. For the CDR3, the DNA is TGTGCCAGCAGCCGGGGGGGTGAGCAGTTCTTC. Translation: CASSRGGEQFF.

The DNA of the CDR3 is TGTGCCAGCAGCCAAGGACAGTCTGGAAACACCATATATTTT. Residues: CASSQGQSGNTIYF. The chain combines TRBV5-4 with TRBJ1-3; possibly TRBD1 for D (6 bases). Germline CDR1 SGHNT, CDR2 YYREEE (reference sequence). This CDR3 is 14 amino acids long. Trimming removed 4 bases from V and 1 base from J, with 9 bases in between.

The chain employs TRBV5-1 and TRBJ2-1, with 8 bases fitting TRBD2. With V trimmed by 6 bases and J by 6 bases, 11 bases remained unmatched. The CDR3 extends over 15 amino acids. Looked up from germline, CDR1 is SGHRS and CDR2 is YFSETQ. DNA of the CDR3: TGCGCCAGCACCGTTGTAGCGGGAAGTGGCAATGAGCAGTTCTTC. Translating gives CASTVVAGSGNEQFF.

This chain joins TRBV5-8 and TRBJ2-5; 8 nucleotides line up with TRBD1. Germline loops: CDR1 SGHTS, CDR2 YDEGEE. J was trimmed by 5 bases and V by 0 bases; bases with no gene match: 15. The CDR3 loop spans 18 amino acids. The CDR3 loop reads CASSLAVMAGGVLETQYF. Here the CDR3 DNA reads TGTGCCAGCAGCTTGGCGGTGATGGCAGGGGGCGTGTTGGAGACCCAGTACTTC.

With regard to this clone: Additional DNA sequences in this sample encode the identical CDR3. The V call is TRBV3-1 (or the pseudogene TRBV3-2), the J call TRBJ1-1, with 7 positions matching TRBD1. V gave up 1 base and J gave up 4 bases; unmatched junction bases: 0. The CDR3 has 13 residues. CDR1 LGHDT and CDR2 YNNKEL come from the germline V gene (reference sequence). This CDR3 reads CASSQAGGTEAFF. The CDR3 bases are TGTGCCAGCAGCCAAGCAGGGGGCACTGAAGCTTTCTTT.

V usage is TRBV6-1 and J usage is TRBJ1-1; 8 nucleotides match TRBD1. Germline loops: CDR1 MNHNS, CDR2 SASEGT. J was trimmed by 6 bases and V by 2 bases; bases with no gene match: 8. The CDR3 runs to 15 residues. The CDR3 bases are TGTGCCAGCAGTGAACAGGGACAGGTCAAAGCTGAAGCTTTCTTT. Translating gives CASSEQGQVKAEAFF.

As to this clone: This CDR3 is also generated by other DNA sequences in the sample. The J gene is TRBJ1-3, the V gene TRBV7-2; 10 nucleotides align to TRBD1. This CDR3 has 15 residues. CDR1 SGHTA and CDR2 FQGNSA come from the germline V gene. Trimming at V came to 3 bases and at J to 2 bases, leaving 1 base not matched to a gene. CDR3 in amino acids: CASSFGQGAGNTIYF. CDR3 coding DNA: TGTGCCAGCAGCTTCGGACAGGGGGCTGGAAACACCATATATTTT.

The CDR3: CASSSGDSRVHEQFF. Written as DNA, the CDR3 is TGTGCCAGCAGCTCGGGGGACTCTAGAGTCCATGAGCAGTTCTTC. The chain carries TRBV5-4 and TRBJ2-1; perhaps TRBD2 as D (6 bases). Trimming stripped 3 bases from V and 8 bases from J, with 18 bases between. This CDR3 spans 15 amino acids. Germline CDR1 and CDR2: SGHNT and YYREEE (reference sequence).

The J gene is TRBJ2-7, the V gene TRBV6-2 or TRBV6-3, with D maybe TRBD1 (6 bases). The CDR3 is made up of 14 amino acids. The V gene's germline CDR1 is MNHEY and CDR2 SVGEGT. V lost 2 bases and J lost 4, with 12 bases in between. The CDR3 sequence is CASSYGTQSYEQYF. CDR3 in DNA: TGTGCCAGCAGTTACGGGACACAAAGTTACGAGCAGTACTTC.

The table lists this clone with many counts. The CDR3 spells CASSQGASLDNEQFF. CDR3 coding DNA: TGCGCCAGCAGTCAGGGGGCGAGTCTGGACAATGAGCAGTTCTTC. This chain joins TRBV4-1 and TRBJ2-1; 8 bases match TRBD1. The CDR3 extends over 15 amino acids. CDR1 and CDR2 (germline): MGHRA, YSYEKL. Germline trimming cut 6 bases from V and 5 bases from J; bases unmatched to any gene: 9.